This TCR beta chain was observed in a study of OX40 agonist ivuxolimab in advanced cancers. Whole-study context: Ivuxolimab, which patients received intravenously every 2 weeks, was dosed at 0.01 to 10 mg/kg. Among those enrolled, mean age was approximately 62 years (range roughly 23 to 90) and 82.7% were male.

Broader study findings: Both CD4+ and CD8+ T cell populations in blood had undergone clonal expansion by week 6 at 0.1 to 3.0 mg/kg.

Assay: immunoSEQ multiplex PCR; the TCRdb copy retains only in-frame clones and omits some. The table has over 3,000 clones, roughly 80% seen once; the top ten hold over 25%. With regard to this clone: Its antigen is not known.

Germline V gene lookup returns CDR1 MDHEN and CDR2 SYDVKM. V gave up 3 bases and J gave up 5 bases; unmatched junction bases: 17. The CDR3 spans 19 residues. This clonotype was obtained from an adult with an advanced solid tumor such as melanoma, head and neck, liver or kidney cancer. The chain is built from TRBV28 and TRBJ1-5; 9 bases agree with TRBD1. This sample comprised CD4+ or CD8+ T cells sorted from blood, obtained in a trial of the OX40 agonist ivuxolimab. The CDR3 here is CASSFLLGQGGRRYQPQHF. The CDR3 DNA sequence: TGTGCCAGCAGTTTCCTTCTGGGACAGGGTGGGCGTCGGTATCAGCCCCAGCATTTT.